These 15 T cell receptor beta chains originate from one sample sequenced in a study of post-analysis software for immune sequencing data. Regarding the study as a whole: Among five TRBV segments more frequent in patients than controls were TRBV5-6, TRBV5-1 and TRBV20-1.

Their cognate antigens are unknown. The library was made from cDNA and included unique molecular identifiers. TCRdb processed the PCR reads anew with MiXCR; each CDR3 protein has one entry. The repertoire holds 750,000 to 950,000 distinct CDR3 sequences, approximately 53% seen once, with approximately 4.5% in the top ten. Sample: blood. These receptors originate from a girl between 10 and 17 years old with multiple sclerosis.

The V call is TRBV20-1, the J call TRBJ2-7; 11 bases line up with TRBD2. CDR1 and CDR2 from the germline V gene are DFQATT and SNEGSKA (reference sequence). V shed 0 bases, J shed 6 bases, and the junction held 10 bases outside the gene matches. CDR3 length: 16 amino acids. The CDR3 DNA reads TGCAGTGCTAGAGATCGGCTAGCGGGGGGTGGAGGCGAGCAGTACTTC. Residues: CSARDRLAGGGGEQYF.

This clonotype came up a few times. The chain joins TRBV6-6 to TRBJ1-2, with TRBD1 identical over 8 bases. CDR1 is MNHNY, CDR2 SVGAGI, per germline (reference sequence). V lost 7 bases and J lost 6; bases outside the gene matches: 13. There are 15 residues in the CDR3. The CDR3 sequence: CASNYGGQGRNGYTF. CDR3 bases: TGTGCCAGCAACTACGGAGGACAGGGCCGAAATGGCTACACCTTC.

The J gene is TRBJ2-2, the V gene TRBV5-1; D call uncertain. V gave up 2 bases and J gave up 2 bases, with 4 bases separating them. Germline V gene lookup returns CDR1 SGHRS and CDR2 YFSETQ. This CDR3 contains 13 residues. The CDR3 coding sequence is TGCGCCAGCAGCTTACTTAACACCGGGGAGCTGTTTTTT. It yields the protein CASSLLNTGELFF.

In its sample, this clonotype was seen a few times. The chain carries TRBV5-1 and TRBJ2-3; tentatively, D is TRBD2 (5 bases). Germline CDR1 and CDR2: SGHRS and YFSETQ. This CDR3 is built from 18 residues. Trimming stripped 0 bases from V and 2 bases from J, with 19 bases between. The chain's CDR3 is CASSLGSELALSTDTQYF. The DNA for the CDR3 is TGCGCCAGCAGCTTGGGATCCGAGCTAGCCCTCTCCACAGATACGCAGTATTTT.

The genes are TRBV20-1 and TRBJ2-3; 11 bases map to TRBD2. After removal of 3 bases from V and 0 bases from J, the junction contained 5 bases not matched to a gene. The CDR3 extends over 16 amino acids. Germline loops: CDR1 DFQATT, CDR2 SNEGSKA (reference sequence). The CDR3 here is CSASEGLAVSTDTQYF. In DNA form, the CDR3 reads TGCAGTGCTAGTGAGGGACTAGCGGTTAGCACAGATACGCAGTATTTT.

The rearrangement joins TRBV12-3 or TRBV12-4 to TRBJ2-1; 7 nucleotides match TRBD2. The CDR3 is 13 residues long. V was clipped by 7 bases and J by 5 bases; unmatched bases: 5. The CDR3 here is CASKTSENNEQFF. The CDR3 coding sequence is TGTGCCAGCAAAACTAGCGAAAACAATGAGCAGTTCTTC.

The CDR3 DNA follows: TGTGCCACCCGTGGGACAGGGAGCACAGATACGCAGTATTTT. It is translated as CATRGTGSTDTQYF. The chain has TRBV24-1 and TRBJ2-3; 9 bases agree with TRBD1. The CDR3 spans 14 residues. CDR1 and CDR2 from the germline V gene are KGHDR and SFDVKD. V dropped 9 bases and J dropped 0; count of bases not matched to a gene: 3.

This clonotype showed up just a few times. The chain combines TRBV20-1 with TRBJ1-1; no clear D gene. CDR1 and CDR2 (germline): DFQATT, SNEGSKA (reference sequence). CDR3 length equals 11 residues. V shed 0 bases and J shed 5 bases, with 4 bases lying between them. CDR3 sequence (DNA): TGCAGTGCTAGAGACTGGACTGAAGCTTTCTTT. This gives the protein CSARDWTEAFF.

The chain joins TRBV9 to TRBJ2-5; possibly TRBD1 for D (5 bases). V dropped 0 bases and J dropped 1 base, with 7 bases sitting between them. Germline CDR1 reads SGDLS; CDR2 reads YYNGEE. The CDR3 sequence is 14 residues long. CDR3 DNA sequence: TGTGCCAGCAGCGTAGGACAGAGCCAAGAGACCCAGTACTTC. Its protein product is CASSVGQSQETQYF.

This clonotype was recorded a few times. The CDR3 reads CASSWGLAGITKRVSSYNEQFF. The CDR3 region has the DNA TGTGCCAGCAGCTGGGGACTAGCGGGCATAACAAAACGGGTGAGCTCCTACAATGAGCAGTTCTTC. The V call is TRBV7-6, the J call TRBJ2-1; 12 bases are shared with TRBD2. Unmatched junction bases numbered 19, after V lost 4 bases and J lost 0 bases. Per the germline V gene, CDR1 is SGHVS and CDR2 is FNYEAQ. The CDR3 covers 22 residues.

Only one count was recorded for this clonotype. The chain couples TRBV5-1 to TRBJ2-7, with 9 bases identical to TRBD2. Germline CDR1 reads SGHRS; CDR2 reads YFSETQ. This CDR3 has 15 residues. V trimming: 6 bases; J trimming: 6 bases; junction bases outside the gene matches: 13. For the CDR3, the DNA is TGCGCCAGCATGAAGCGGGAGGCCCTCGCTGGCGAGCAGTACTTC. Its protein is CASMKREALAGEQYF.

V usage is TRBV12-3 or TRBV12-4 and J usage is TRBJ2-4, with 7 bases fitting TRBD1. J lost 4 bases, V lost 2 bases, and 5 bases had no gene match. The CDR3 consists of 15 residues. The CDR3 coding sequence is TGTGCCAGCAGTTTATGGGGGACAGCAAAAAACATTCAGTACTTC. It yields the protein CASSLWGTAKNIQYF.

The V gene is TRBV5-1, the J gene TRBJ2-5, with 13 bases fitting TRBD2. Germline values: CDR1 SGHRS, CDR2 YFSETQ. The CDR3 totals 16 residues. Unmatched junction bases numbered 3, after V lost 4 bases and J lost 0 bases. CDR3 nucleotide sequence: TGCGCCAGCAGCAGGGGGACTAGCGGGAACCAAGAGACCCAGTACTTC. It translates to CASSRGTSGNQETQYF.

The V gene is TRBV5-1, the J gene TRBJ2-5, with D possibly TRBD2 on 6 matching bases. Deletions cut 3 bases from V and 4 bases from J, with 16 bases between. This CDR3 has 15 residues. Germline V gene data show CDR1 as SGHRS and CDR2 as YFSETQ. The CDR3 region is CASSWRAPEGETQYF. DNA for the CDR3: TGCGCCAGCAGCTGGAGGGCCCCGGAGGGAGAGACCCAGTACTTC.

The V call is TRBV7-2, the J call TRBJ2-2; 7 positions match TRBD1. The V gene's germline CDR1 is SGHTA and CDR2 FQGNSA. V lost 1 base and J lost 1; bases outside the gene matches: 9. The CDR3 contains 18 residues. CDR3 loop: CASSLGFSRQGNTGELFF. The CDR3 region has the DNA TGTGCCAGCAGCTTAGGGTTTAGTCGACAGGGGAACACCGGGGAGCTGTTTTTT. The whole variable domain, filled in from reference TRBV7-2 and TRBJ2-2, reads GAGVSQSPSNKVTEKGKDVELRCDPISGHTALYWYRQSLGQGLEFLIYFQGNSAPDKSGLPSDRFSAERTGGSVSTLTIQRTQQEDSAVYLCASSLGFSRQGNTGELFFGEGSRLTVL.